Below, 25 T cell receptor beta chains from the same sample are listed, as sequenced in a study of CD8+ T cells in alopecia areata. Isolated RNA was reverse transcribed into cDNA used as the sequencing template. Some clones are missing from TCRdb's copy, which holds only in-frame ones; the method was immunoSEQ multiplex PCR. Among fewer than 150,000 clones listed, around 82% were seen once. The treatment here: oral pan-JAK inhibitor, 5-10 mg twice daily. This specimen was CD8+ T cells sorted from blood, taken at week 4, from a patient treated with tofacitinib. These receptors came from a human donor with alopecia areata.

J is TRBJ2-7 and V is TRBV11-2; D not certain. CDR1 is SGHAT, CDR2 FQNNGV, per germline. The CDR3 length is 12 residues. V shed 3 bases and J shed 3 bases, with 6 bases lying between them. The CDR3 reads CASSFLFYEQYF. The CDR3 region has the DNA TGTGCCAGCAGCTTCTTGTTCTACGAGCAGTACTTC.

This rearrangement joins TRBV27 to TRBJ1-1, with 8 bases that match TRBD1. This CDR3 is built from 13 residues. V lost 6 bases to trimming and J lost 7 bases; unmatched junction nucleotides: 7. The germline CDR1 and CDR2 sequences are MNHEY and SMNVEV (reference sequence). CDR3 region: CASSRGTGDEAFF. The CDR3 nucleotides are TGTGCCAGCAGCCGGGGGACAGGTGATGAAGCTTTCTTT.

This chain connects TRBV11-1 to TRBJ2-3; TRBD2 is a possible D gene (5 bases). The length of the CDR3 is 14 residues. Germline values: CDR1 SGHAT, CDR2 FQDESV (reference sequence). Between the trimmed V and J ends, which lost 1 base and 4 bases, there was a span of 9 bases. In DNA form, the CDR3 reads TGTGCCAGCAGCTTAGGTGGAGGATCAGATACGCAGTATTTT. It yields the protein CASSLGGGSDTQYF. Full variable domain (rest looked up from reference TRBV11-1 and TRBJ2-3): EAEVAQSPRYKITEKSQAVAFWCDPISGHATLYWYRQILGQGPELLVQFQDESVVDDSQLPKDRFSAERLKGVDSTLKIQPAELGDSAMYLCASSLGGGSDTQYFGPGTRLTVL.

The chain uses TRBV4-3 and TRBJ2-1; 10 bases are shared with TRBD2. CDR1 LGHNA and CDR2 YSLEER come from the germline V gene. The CDR3 spans 14 residues. The ends lost 1 base at V and 8 bases at J; junction bases unmatched: 2. CDR3 DNA sequence: TGCGCCAGCAGCCAAGTGGGACTAGCGCATGAGCAGTTCTTC. Translated: CASSQVGLAHEQFF.

V is TRBV5-6 and J is TRBJ1-1; D unclear. V was clipped by 4 bases and J by 5 bases, with 18 bases between them. This CDR3 has 15 residues. The germline V gene has CDR1 SGHDT and CDR2 YYEEEE. This CDR3 is CASSLGTGRKTEAFF. CDR3 DNA sequence: TGTGCCAGCAGCCTTGGTACGGGTAGGAAGACTGAAGCTTTCTTT.

The chain has TRBV4-1 and TRBJ2-7, with 8 nucleotides matching TRBD1. This CDR3 comprises 17 residues. Per the germline V gene, CDR1 is MGHRA and CDR2 is YSYEKL. J lost 2 bases, V lost 2 bases, and 11 bases had no gene match. CDR3 coding DNA: TGCGCCAGCAGCCAAAGCACAATCAGGGGGCCGGCCTACGAGCAGTACTTC. It yields the protein CASSQSTIRGPAYEQYF.

The rearrangement joins TRBV6-4 to TRBJ2-2; 7 bases map to TRBD2. Germline V gene data show CDR1 as MRHNA and CDR2 as SNTAGT. This CDR3 region has 18 residues. Trimming took 3 bases from V and 8 from J; bases not matched to a gene: 18. CDR3 DNA: TGTGCCAGCAGTGATTCGAGGGGAGGGGCACCAGCTTGGGGGGAGCTGTTTTTT. Its translation is CASSDSRGGAPAWGELFF.

J is TRBJ1-1 and V is TRBV7-9, with D maybe TRBD1 (6 bases). Germline-derived CDR1 and CDR2 are SEHNR and FQNEAQ (reference sequence). The CDR3 is 15 residues long. The germline V and J ends were trimmed by 3 bases and 3 bases, with 14 bases remaining between them. CDR3 region: CASSLVRGLDTEAFF. The CDR3 DNA follows: TGTGCCAGCAGCTTGGTGAGGGGGTTGGACACTGAAGCTTTCTTT.

This chain uses TRBV14 with TRBJ2-1, with D hard to call. Germline values: CDR1 SGHDN, CDR2 FVKESK. Trimming shortened V by 0 bases and J by 0 bases, and 6 bases separated the two germline ends. The CDR3 is 15 amino acids. CDR3 protein: CASSQEWGSYNEQFF. The CDR3 DNA is TGTGCCAGCAGCCAAGAATGGGGCTCCTACAATGAGCAGTTCTTC.

The chain links TRBV27 to TRBJ2-2; 11 nucleotides agree with TRBD1. CDR3 length: 15 amino acids. Germline assignment: CDR1 MNHEY and CDR2 SMNVEV (reference sequence). Unmatched junction bases numbered 4, after V lost 5 bases and J lost 5 bases. The DNA of the CDR3 is TGTGCCAGCAGTAGAGGGACAGGGGGGACCGGGGAGCTGTTTTTT. Protein sequence: CASSRGTGGTGELFF.

The chain joins TRBV29-1 to TRBJ1-4, with D possibly being TRBD1 (6 bases). The CDR3 extends over 14 amino acids. Germline lookup yields CDR1 SQVTM and CDR2 ANQGSEA. V gave up 1 base and J gave up 3 bases, with 9 bases separating them. The chain's CDR3 is CSVEAAGANEKLFF. For the CDR3, the DNA is TGCAGCGTTGAAGCGGCAGGGGCTAATGAAAAACTGTTTTTT.

V and J are TRBV7-4 and TRBJ2-7, with 8 bases aligning to TRBD1. CDR1 is SGHVT, CDR2 SQSDAQ, per germline. V was pared by 7 bases and J by 7 bases, with 12 bases of the junction left unmatched. The CDR3 sequence is 14 residues long. DNA of the CDR3: TGTGCCAGCATCCCTGAGCAGGGGGCTCGAGAGCAGTACTTC. Translated: CASIPEQGAREQYF.

This clone showed up just a few times. J is TRBJ2-1 and V is TRBV7-9, with D tentatively TRBD2 (6 bases). The CDR3 length is 17 residues. The germline gives CDR1 SEHNR, CDR2 FQNEAQ (reference sequence). V lost 4 bases and J 9 bases, leaving 25 bases between the germline ends. The CDR3 DNA follows: TGTGCCAGCAGCTCGAGCCCGGGACCTCCGAACGGGGGTGAGCAGTTCTTC. This translates into CASSSSPGPPNGGEQFF.

The chain joins TRBV13 to TRBJ1-2; no reliable D call. This CDR3 spans 13 amino acids. Germline values: CDR1 PRHDT, CDR2 FYEKMQ (reference sequence). Trimming took 0 bases from V and 8 from J, leaving 10 bases between them. The CDR3 nucleotides read TGTGCCAGCAGCTTAGGGGGAGTTAGGGGCTACACCTTC. Translated: CASSLGGVRGYTF.

The chain has TRBV19 and TRBJ1-1, with D uncertain. Germline CDR1 is LNHDA and CDR2 is SQIVND (reference sequence). With 5 bases removed from V and 0 bases from J, the gap between germline ends came to 7 bases. CDR3 length: 13 residues. The CDR3 is CASSHTMNTEAFF. For the CDR3, the DNA is TGTGCCAGTAGTCACACCATGAACACTGAAGCTTTCTTT.

The V and J genes are TRBV4-3 and TRBJ2-5; 7 bases match TRBD2. The CDR3 spans 17 residues. From germline, CDR1 is LGHNA and CDR2 YSLEER. Unmatched junction bases numbered 12, after V lost 0 bases and J lost 5 bases. This CDR3 reads CASSQDLSSGPRETQYF. The CDR3 bases are TGCGCCAGCAGCCAAGATCTTTCTAGCGGTCCGCGGGAGACCCAGTACTTC.

The chain has TRBV30 and TRBJ2-7; no clear D gene. The CDR3 consists of 11 residues. V was trimmed by 1 base and J by 3 bases, leaving 4 bases between them. Germline CDR1 reads GTSNPN; CDR2 reads SVGIG (reference sequence). CDR3: CAWSESYEQYF. CDR3 nucleotides: TGTGCCTGGAGTGAAAGCTACGAGCAGTACTTC. Full variable domain (missing parts from reference TRBV30 and TRBJ2-7): SQTIHQWPATLVQPVGSPLSLECTVEGTSNPNLYWYRQAAGRGLQLLFYSVGIGQISSEVPQNLSASRPQDRQFILSSKKLLLSDSGFYLCAWSESYEQYFGPGTRLTVT.

J is TRBJ2-3 and V is TRBV27, with 9 nucleotides matching TRBD1. Germline V gives CDR1 MNHEY, CDR2 SMNVEV (reference sequence). Unmatched junction bases numbered 3, after V lost 4 bases and J lost 1 base. The CDR3 loop spans 15 amino acids. DNA for the CDR3: TGTGCCAGCAGTTCCCGGACAGGGGGCACAGATACGCAGTATTTT. Its protein is CASSSRTGGTDTQYF.

The chain links TRBV2 to TRBJ2-1, with TRBD2 identical over 8 bases. CDR1 and CDR2 (germline): SNHLY, FYNNEI. Trimming cost V 4 bases and J 4 bases; bases outside gene matches: 9. The length of the CDR3 is 16 residues. Here the CDR3 DNA reads TGTGCCAGCAGTGGGGTGTTGGCGGGGGGTTACAATGAGCAGTTCTTC. Translation: CASSGVLAGGYNEQFF.

The rearrangement uses TRBV6-5 and TRBJ2-7; TRBD1 is a possible D gene (5 bases). The CDR3 is 15 amino acids. Germline V lookup: CDR1 MNHEY, CDR2 SVGAGI. V was shortened by 2 bases and J by 2 bases, with 13 bases between the two germline ends. The CDR3 region is CASSYQGNSAYEQYF. The CDR3 nucleotides read TGTGCCAGCAGTTACCAGGGCAACTCTGCCTACGAGCAGTACTTC.

This chain connects TRBV2 to TRBJ2-5; D remains unclear. The CDR3 extends over 12 amino acids. Trimming removed 6 bases from V and 0 bases from J, with 5 bases in between. The germline CDR1 and CDR2 sequences are SNHLY and FYNNEI. The CDR3 sequence is CASRGYQETQYF. The CDR3 coding sequence is TGTGCCAGCAGGGGGTACCAAGAGACCCAGTACTTC.

The V and J genes are TRBV11-2 and TRBJ2-1; no reliable D call. This CDR3 has 12 amino acids. V dropped 4 bases and J dropped 6 bases, with 7 bases sitting between them. Germline CDR1 and CDR2: SGHAT and FQNNGV. The chain's CDR3 is CASSSNSNEQFF. For the CDR3, the DNA is TGTGCCAGCAGCTCTAACAGCAATGAGCAGTTCTTC.

The chain couples TRBV6-1 to TRBJ2-3; possible D gene TRBD2, 6 bases. V was clipped by 2 bases and J by 4 bases, with 10 bases between them. This CDR3 has 14 amino acids. CDR1 and CDR2 from the germline V gene are MNHNS and SASEGT. The CDR3 loop reads CASSESSGADTQYF. The CDR3 DNA reads TGTGCCAGCAGTGAATCTTCGGGAGCAGATACGCAGTATTTT.

The rearrangement uses TRBV19 and TRBJ2-1; D possibly uses TRBD1 or TRBD2 (5 bases each). Per germline, CDR1 LNHDA and CDR2 SQIVND (reference sequence). V gave up 10 bases and J gave up 8 bases, with 18 bases separating them. The CDR3 sequence is 13 residues long. The chain's CDR3 is CATLLDGTHEQFF. CDR3 DNA: TGTGCCACCCTCCTCGATGGGACCCATGAGCAGTTCTTC. Looking up the rest from reference TRBV19 and TRBJ2-1 gives the full variable domain: DGGITQSPKYLFRKEGQNVTLSCEQNLNHDAMYWYRQDPGQGLRLIYYSQIVNDFQKGDIAEGYSVSREKKESFPLTVTSAQKNPTAFYLCATLLDGTHEQFFGPGTRLTVL.

CDR3 sequence (DNA): TGTGCCAGCTTCCAGGGATCAGCTTTCTTT. Amino acids: CASFQGSAFF. This chain uses TRBV2 with TRBJ1-1, with D maybe TRBD1 (5 bases). V lost 8 bases and J 10 bases, leaving 11 bases between the germline ends. Germline-derived CDR1 and CDR2 are SNHLY and FYNNEI. The CDR3 runs to 10 residues. Looking up the rest from reference TRBV2 and TRBJ1-1 gives the full variable domain: EPEVTQTPSHQVTQMGQEVILRCVPISNHLYFYWYRQILGQKVEFLVSFYNNEISEKSEIFDDQFSVERPDGSNFTLKIRSTKLEDSAMYFCASFQGSAFFGQGTRLTVV.